This TCR beta chain stems from a study of cytomegalovirus exposure and HLA in healthy donors. TCRdb's copy holds only in-frame clones and misses some; the assay was immunoSEQ multiplex PCR. Here the sample spans about 180,000 clones, 75% to 90% being singletons. With regard to this clone: Its specificity is not known.

V lost 2 bases to trimming and J lost 5 bases, with 10 bases between them. CDR1 SGHRS and CDR2 YFSETQ come from the germline V gene. This CDR3 contains 13 residues. Study findings and constraints: TCR sequences were mostly rare, though some public TCRs occurred in many donors. In vitro work confirmed that a few CMV-associated chains recognize CMV antigens. Cytomegalovirus association was listed for roughly 160 TCR beta chains.

The chain couples TRBV5-1 to TRBJ2-5, with D tentatively TRBD2 (5 bases). Input material: PBMCs. This TCR came from a man younger than 35 in good health and CMV-seropositive. CDR3 bases: TGCGCCAGCAGCTTTACTAGGAGGGAGACCCAGTACTTC. Encoded protein: CASSFTRRETQYF.